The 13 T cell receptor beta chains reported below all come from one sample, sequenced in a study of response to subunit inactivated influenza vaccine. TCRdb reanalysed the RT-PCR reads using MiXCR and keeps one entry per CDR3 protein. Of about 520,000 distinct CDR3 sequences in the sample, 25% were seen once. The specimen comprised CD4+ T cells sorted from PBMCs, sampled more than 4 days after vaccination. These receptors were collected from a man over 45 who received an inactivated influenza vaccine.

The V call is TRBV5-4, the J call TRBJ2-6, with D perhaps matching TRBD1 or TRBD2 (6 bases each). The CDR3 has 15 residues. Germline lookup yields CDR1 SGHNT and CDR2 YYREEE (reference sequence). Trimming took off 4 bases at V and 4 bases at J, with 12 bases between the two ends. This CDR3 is CASSPGGLGANVLTF. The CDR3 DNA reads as TGTGCCAGCAGCCCCGGGGGCCTGGGGGCCAACGTCCTGACTTTC.

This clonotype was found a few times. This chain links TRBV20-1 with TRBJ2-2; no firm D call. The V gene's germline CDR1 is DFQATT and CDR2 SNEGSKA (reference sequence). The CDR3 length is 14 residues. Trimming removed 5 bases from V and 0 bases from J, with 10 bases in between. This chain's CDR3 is CSAPGRTNTGELFF. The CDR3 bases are TGCAGTGCTCCAGGACGAACGAACACCGGGGAGCTGTTTTTT.

CDR3 residues: CASSSRGTVNEQFF. The DNA for the CDR3 is TGTGCCAGCAGCTCTCGAGGAACGGTTAATGAGCAGTTCTTC. The V gene is TRBV7-9, the J gene TRBJ2-1, with D hard to call. Germline loops: CDR1 SEHNR, CDR2 FQNEAQ (reference sequence). V shed 4 bases and J shed 7 bases, with 14 bases lying between them. This CDR3 comprises 14 residues. Full variable domain (remainder filled in from reference TRBV7-9 and TRBJ2-1): DTGVSQNPRHKITKRGQNVTFRCDPISEHNRLYWYRQTLGQGPEFLTYFQNEAQLEKSRLLSDRFSAERPKGSFSTLEIQRTEQGDSAMYLCASSSRGTVNEQFFGPGTRLTVL.

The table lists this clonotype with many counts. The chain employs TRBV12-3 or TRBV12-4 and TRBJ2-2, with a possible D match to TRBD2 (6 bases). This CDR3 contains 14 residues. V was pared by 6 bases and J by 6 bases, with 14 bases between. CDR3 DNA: TGTGCCAGCAGAACATTTGGGGAGGCCGGGGAGCTGTTTTTT. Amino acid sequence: CASRTFGEAGELFF.

In DNA, the CDR3 is TGTGCCAGCAGCCAAGGACAGCTTACCGTCGACGAGCAGTACTTC. Protein product: CASSQGQLTVDEQYF. The gene calls are TRBV3-1 and TRBJ2-7, with D possibly TRBD1 on 5 matching bases. In germline, CDR1 is LGHDT, CDR2 YNNKEL (reference sequence). The CDR3 has 15 amino acids. The V and J ends lost 1 base and 5 bases respectively, with 15 bases between them.

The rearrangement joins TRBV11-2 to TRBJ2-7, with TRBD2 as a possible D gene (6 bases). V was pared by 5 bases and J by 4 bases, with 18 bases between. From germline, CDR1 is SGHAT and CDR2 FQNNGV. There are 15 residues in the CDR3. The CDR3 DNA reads TGTGCCAGCAGCAATGGGCGGGACTCATCTTACGAGCAGTACTTC. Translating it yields CASSNGRDSSYEQYF.

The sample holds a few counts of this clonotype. DNA of the CDR3: TGTGCCAGCAGCCCGACGGGACTAGCGGGGAGGGATGAGCAGTTCTTC. Translated, it gives CASSPTGLAGRDEQFF. The genes are TRBV4-2 and TRBJ2-1; 13 bases are shared with TRBD2. Germline V gene lookup returns CDR1 LGHNA and CDR2 YNFKEQ. CDR3 length: 16 amino acids. V was clipped by 4 bases and J by 8 bases; unmatched bases: 8.

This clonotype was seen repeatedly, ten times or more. The CDR3 DNA sequence: TGTGCCAGCATCGGGTACTCCTACGAGCAGTACTTC. Its translation: CASIGYSYEQYF. The chain has TRBV27 and TRBJ2-7; D gene ambiguous. Germline assignment: CDR1 MNHEY and CDR2 SMNVEV (reference sequence). Trimming took 7 bases from V and 0 from J, leaving 7 bases between them. This CDR3 spans 12 amino acids.

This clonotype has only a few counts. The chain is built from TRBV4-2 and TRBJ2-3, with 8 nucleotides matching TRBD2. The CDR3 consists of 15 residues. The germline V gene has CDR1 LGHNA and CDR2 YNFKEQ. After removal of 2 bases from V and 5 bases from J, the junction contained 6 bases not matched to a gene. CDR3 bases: TGTGCCAGCAGCCAATTTAGCGGGGTAGTAGATACGCAGTATTTT. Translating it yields CASSQFSGVVDTQYF.

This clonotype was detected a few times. CDR3 protein: CAISGSGTASYEQYF. CDR3 nucleotide sequence: TGTGCCATCAGTGGGTCGGGGACGGCCTCCTACGAGCAGTACTTC. This chain uses TRBV10-3 with TRBJ2-7; D is perhaps TRBD1 or TRBD2 (5 bases each). Looked up from germline, CDR1 is ENHRY and CDR2 is SYGVKD. The V end was cut by 4 bases, the J end by 0 bases, with 13 bases between. The CDR3 is 15 amino acids.

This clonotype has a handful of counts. In DNA, the CDR3 is TGCAGTGCTAGAGCTTTAGGCAGGGTCTATGGCTACACCTTC. As protein: CSARALGRVYGYTF. This rearrangement joins TRBV20-1 to TRBJ1-2, with a weak D call TRBD1 (5 bases). The CDR3 is 14 amino acids. The V gene's germline CDR1 is DFQATT and CDR2 SNEGSKA (reference sequence). Trimming took off 1 base at V and 4 bases at J, with 13 bases between the two ends.

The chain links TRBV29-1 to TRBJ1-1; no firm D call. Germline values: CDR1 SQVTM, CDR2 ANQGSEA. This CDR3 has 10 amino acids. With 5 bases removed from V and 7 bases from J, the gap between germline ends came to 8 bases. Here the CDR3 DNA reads TGCAGCGTTATTGTCGTTGAAGCTTTCTTT. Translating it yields CSVIVVEAFF.

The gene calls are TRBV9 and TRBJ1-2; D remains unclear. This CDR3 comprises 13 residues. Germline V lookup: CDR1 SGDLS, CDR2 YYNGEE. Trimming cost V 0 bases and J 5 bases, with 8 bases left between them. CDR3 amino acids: CASSVVSTYGYTF. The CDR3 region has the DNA TGTGCCAGCAGCGTAGTCTCCACGTATGGCTACACCTTC.